This T cell receptor beta chain was obtained from a study of tumor-infiltrating lymphocytes in primary liver carcinoma. As regards this clonotype: One end of the junction does not line up with germline, which may come from a read error.

Germline CDR1 is SEHNR and CDR2 is FQNEAQ (reference sequence). The CDR3 is 17 residues long. Reverse transcription of about 500 ng total RNA with a constant-region primer produced TCR beta cDNA. Three nested multiplex PCR rounds, a slightly modified ARM-PCR, produced the libraries for TCR beta. A C-beta reverse primer was combined with TRBV1-TRBV30 forward primers in the first two PCR rounds, and each round had about 10 cycles. TCRdb recomputed calls from the multiplex PCR reads with MiXCR, one row per CDR3 protein. The sample lists some 32,000 distinct CDR3 sequences; around 78% were seen once. Unsorted bulk tissue (roughly 17-32 mg) underwent RNA and DNA co-extraction. Every patient had chronic HBV infection and was treatment-naive.

Sequenced input: liver tumor tissue from sampling region 5. Subset here: tumor region T5, tumor centre. The gene calls are TRBV7-9 and TRBJ2-1; TRBD1 might be the D (6 bases). The TCR sequence derives from a man in his forties or fifties with primary liver carcinoma and hepatitis B virus infection. CDR3 DNA sequence: TGTGCCAGCAGCTTACCATCTCAGGGGCCTAAAACAAATGAGCAATTCTTT. Encoded protein: CASSLPSQGPKTNEQFF.